This T cell receptor (beta chain) was documented in a study of blood T cell repertoires in COVID-19. The assay was immunoSEQ multiplex PCR, and TCRdb's table has in-frame clones only and misses some. The table shows tens of thousands of clones, with 75% to 90% occurring only once. This clone has a handful of counts. The length of the CDR3 is 15 residues. CDR1 is LGHDT and CDR2 is YNNKEL in the germline V gene (reference sequence). J lost 3 bases, V lost 4 bases, and 2 bases had no gene match. The clonotype was recovered from a man aged 80 or over with acute or convalescent COVID-19. Source material: peripheral blood. The genes are TRBV3-1 (or the pseudogene TRBV3-2) and TRBJ2-1; 11 positions agree with TRBD2. The CDR3 DNA sequence: TGTGCCAGCAGCCCCGGGACTAGCGGCTACAATGAGCAGTTCTTC. Its translation: CASSPGTSGYNEQFF.